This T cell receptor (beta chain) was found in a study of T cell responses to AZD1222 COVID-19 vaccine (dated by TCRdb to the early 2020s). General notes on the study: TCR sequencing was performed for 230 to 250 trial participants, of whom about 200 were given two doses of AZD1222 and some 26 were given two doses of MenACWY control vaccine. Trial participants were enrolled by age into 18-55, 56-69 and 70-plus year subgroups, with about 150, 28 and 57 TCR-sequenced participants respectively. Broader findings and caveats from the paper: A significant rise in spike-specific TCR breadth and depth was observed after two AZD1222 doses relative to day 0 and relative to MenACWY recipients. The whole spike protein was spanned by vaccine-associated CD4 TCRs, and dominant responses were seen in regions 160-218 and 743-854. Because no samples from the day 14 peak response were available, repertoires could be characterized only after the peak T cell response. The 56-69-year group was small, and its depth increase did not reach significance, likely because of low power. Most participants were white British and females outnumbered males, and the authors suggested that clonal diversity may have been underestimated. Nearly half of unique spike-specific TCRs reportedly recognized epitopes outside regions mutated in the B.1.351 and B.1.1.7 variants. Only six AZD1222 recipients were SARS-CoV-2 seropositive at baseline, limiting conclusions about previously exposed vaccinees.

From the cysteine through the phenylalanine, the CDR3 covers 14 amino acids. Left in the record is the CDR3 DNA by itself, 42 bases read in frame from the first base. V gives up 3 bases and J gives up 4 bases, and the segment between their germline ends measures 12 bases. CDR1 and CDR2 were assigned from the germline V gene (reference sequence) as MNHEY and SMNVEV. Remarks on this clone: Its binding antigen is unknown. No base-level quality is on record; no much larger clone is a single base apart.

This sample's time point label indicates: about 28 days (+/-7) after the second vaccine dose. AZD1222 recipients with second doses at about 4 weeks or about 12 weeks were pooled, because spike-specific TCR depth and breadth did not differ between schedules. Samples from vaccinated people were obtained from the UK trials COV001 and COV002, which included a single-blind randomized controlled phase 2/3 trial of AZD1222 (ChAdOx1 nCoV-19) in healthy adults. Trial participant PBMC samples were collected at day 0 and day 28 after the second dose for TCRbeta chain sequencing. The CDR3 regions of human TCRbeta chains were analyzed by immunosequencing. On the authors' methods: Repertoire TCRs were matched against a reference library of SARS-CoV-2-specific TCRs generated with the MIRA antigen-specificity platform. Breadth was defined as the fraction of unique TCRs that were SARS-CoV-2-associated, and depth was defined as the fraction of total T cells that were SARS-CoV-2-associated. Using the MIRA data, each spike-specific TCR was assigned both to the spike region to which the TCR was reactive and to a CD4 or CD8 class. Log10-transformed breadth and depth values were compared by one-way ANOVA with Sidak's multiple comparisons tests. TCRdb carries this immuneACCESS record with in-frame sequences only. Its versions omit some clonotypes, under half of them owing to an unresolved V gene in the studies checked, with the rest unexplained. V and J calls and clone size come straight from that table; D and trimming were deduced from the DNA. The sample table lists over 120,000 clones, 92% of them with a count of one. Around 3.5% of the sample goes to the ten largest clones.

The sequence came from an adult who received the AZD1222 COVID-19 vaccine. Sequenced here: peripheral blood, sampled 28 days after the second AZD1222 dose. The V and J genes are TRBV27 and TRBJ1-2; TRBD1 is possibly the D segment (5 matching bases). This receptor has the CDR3 CASSFGTRGYGYTF. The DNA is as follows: TGTGCCAGCAGTTTCGGGACGCGTGGCTATGGCTACACCTTC.